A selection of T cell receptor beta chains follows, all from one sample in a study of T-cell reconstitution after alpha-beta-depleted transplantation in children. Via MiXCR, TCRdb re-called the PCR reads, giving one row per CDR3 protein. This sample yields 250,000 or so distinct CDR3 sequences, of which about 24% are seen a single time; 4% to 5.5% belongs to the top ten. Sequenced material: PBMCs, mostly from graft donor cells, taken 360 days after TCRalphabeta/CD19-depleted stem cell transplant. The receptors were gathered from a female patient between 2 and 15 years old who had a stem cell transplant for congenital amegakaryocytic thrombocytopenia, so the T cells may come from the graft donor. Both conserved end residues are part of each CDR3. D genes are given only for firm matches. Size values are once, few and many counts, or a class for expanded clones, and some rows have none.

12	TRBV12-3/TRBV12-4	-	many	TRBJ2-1	CASSFVLNEQFF	TGTGCCAGCAGTTTCGTCCTCAATGAGCAGTTCTTC
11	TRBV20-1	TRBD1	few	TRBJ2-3	CSAGTADTQYF	TGCAGTGCTGGGACAGCCGATACGCAGTATTTT
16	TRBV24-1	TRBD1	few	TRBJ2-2	CATSDGDRVGTGELFF	TGTGCCACCAGTGATGGGGACAGGGTAGGAACCGGGGAGCTGTTTTTT
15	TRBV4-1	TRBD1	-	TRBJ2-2	CTSSRGTANTGELFF	TGCACCAGCAGCCGAGGGACAGCGAACACCGGGGAGCTGTTTTTT
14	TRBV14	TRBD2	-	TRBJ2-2	CASRSTGGTGELFF	TGTGCCAGCCGAAGTACGGGGGGCACCGGGGAGCTGTTTTTT
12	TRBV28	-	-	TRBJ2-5	CASSLQGGTQYF	TGTGCCAGCAGTTTACAGGGCGGGACCCAGTACTTC
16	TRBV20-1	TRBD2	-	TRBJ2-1	CSARSSGGAFYNEQFF	TGCAGTGCTAGATCTAGCGGGGGGGCTTTCTACAATGAGCAGTTCTTC
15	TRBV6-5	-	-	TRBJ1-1	CASSYSPPRATEAFF	TGTGCCAGCAGTTACTCGCCCCCAAGGGCCACTGAAGCTTTCTTT
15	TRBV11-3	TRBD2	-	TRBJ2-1	CASSVDGGSYNEQFF	TGTGCCAGCAGCGTAGACGGCGGGAGTTATAATGAGCAGTTCTTC
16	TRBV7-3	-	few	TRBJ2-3	CASSLGFSRSTDTQYF	TGTGCCAGCAGCTTAGGGTTTAGCCGGAGCACAGATACGCAGTATTTT
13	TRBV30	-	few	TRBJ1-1	CATTGGLNTEAFF	TGTGCCACTACGGGGGGGCTGAACACTGAAGCTTTCTTT
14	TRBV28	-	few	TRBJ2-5	CASSLPAGWETQYF	TGTGCCAGCAGTTTGCCAGCGGGTTGGGAGACCCAGTACTTC
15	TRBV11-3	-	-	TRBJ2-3	CASSFAAGGPDTQYF	TGTGCCAGCAGCTTCGCAGCCGGGGGCCCAGATACGCAGTATTTT
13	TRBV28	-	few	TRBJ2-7	CASSFAMKMEQYF	TGTGCCAGCAGTTTCGCCATGAAAATGGAGCAGTACTTC
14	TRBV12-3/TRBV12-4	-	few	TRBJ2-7	CASSFEGYSYEQYF	TGTGCCAGCAGTTTTGAGGGATACTCCTACGAGCAGTACTTC
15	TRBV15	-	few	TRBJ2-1	CATSRGYDSYNEQFF	TGTGCCACCAGCAGAGGATACGACTCCTACAATGAGCAGTTCTTC